Below, 3 T cell receptor beta chains from the same sample are listed, as sequenced in a study of T cell repertoires in cytomegalovirus infection. Each CDR3 protein gets one entry after TCRdb re-called the reads with MiXCR. This sample has about 460,000 distinct CDR3 sequences, with roughly 10% found just once. The sequenced sample was PBMCs. The receptors derive from a human donor in good health (CMV status not recorded). Some clones in this sample may be carry-over from other donors' samples.

This clonotype was seen at least ten times. V usage is TRBV7-2 and J usage is TRBJ2-7; 8 bases match TRBD2. The CDR3 spans 14 residues. Germline V gives CDR1 SGHTA, CDR2 FQGNSA. V lost 1 base to trimming and J lost 7 bases; unmatched junction nucleotides: 6. Here the CDR3 DNA reads TGTGCCAGCAGCTTAGGCGGGGGGCGGGGGGAGCAGTACTTC. Residues: CASSLGGGRGEQYF. Full variable domain (missing parts from reference TRBV7-2 and TRBJ2-7): GAGVSQSPSNKVTEKGKDVELRCDPISGHTALYWYRQSLGQGLEFLIYFQGNSAPDKSGLPSDRFSAERTGGSVSTLTIQRTQQEDSAVYLCASSLGGGRGEQYFGPGTRLTVT.

The chain couples TRBV7-8 to TRBJ2-7; the D is unclear. CDR1 SGHVS and CDR2 FQNEAQ come from the germline V gene. Trimming left V 1 base short and J 6 bases short, with 16 bases between. The CDR3 totals 15 residues. This CDR3 is CASSLGEVSMSEQYF. CDR3 DNA: TGTGCCAGCAGCTTAGGCGAGGTATCTATGAGCGAGCAGTACTTC.

This clonotype occurred a few times. This chain connects TRBV2 to TRBJ2-7; D gene ambiguous. The germline gives CDR1 SNHLY, CDR2 FYNNEI. CDR3 length: 12 residues. V dropped 4 bases and J dropped 6 bases, with 10 bases sitting between them. The DNA for the CDR3 is TGTGCCAGCAGTGTTCGAAGCTCCGAGCAGTACTTC. Translation: CASSVRSSEQYF.